Listed below are T cell receptor beta chains from one sample, sequenced in a study of a mutant IDH1 vaccine in newly diagnosed glioma. The method was immunoSEQ multiplex PCR; TCRdb's version includes in-frame clones alone and lacks a portion of them. This table holds tens of thousands of clones, around 76% found once. Antigens for these TCRs are unknown. The sample in question was PBMCs, obtained from a glioma patient whose treatment included an IDH1 peptide vaccine. These TCRs come from a middle-aged man with glioma. Both conserved end residues are part of each CDR3. The D gene is left open where the match is weak. Where a row states a size, it is once, few, many or the class of an expanded clone; other rows omit it.

>TRBV30|NA|TRBJ2-4|TRBD1
CAWSLTGDIQYF
TGTGCCTGGAGCCTGACAGGGGACATTCAGTACTTC
>TRBV4-3|NA|TRBJ1-2|NA
CASSQAPDRGYGYTF
TGCGCCAGCAGCCAAGCGCCGGACCGAGGCTATGGCTACACCTTC
>TRBV2|NA|TRBJ1-1|NA
CASKEGVNTEAFF
TGTGCCAGCAAGGAGGGGGTGAACACTGAAGCTTTCTTT
>TRBV9|few|TRBJ1-5|NA
CASSVDGHQPQHF
TGTGCCAGCAGCGTAGACGGTCATCAGCCCCAGCATTTT
>TRBV6-5|NA|TRBJ1-5|NA
CASRITRGSNQPQHF
TGTGCCAGCAGAATAACGAGGGGGAGCAATCAGCCCCAGCATTTT
>TRBV4-3|NA|TRBJ1-1|NA
CASSPEGGAGGTEAFF
TGCGCCAGCAGCCCCGAGGGGGGGGCGGGTGGCACTGAAGCTTTCTTT
>TRBV5-6|NA|TRBJ1-2|NA
CASSLPTGWILGGYTF
TGTGCCAGCAGCTTACCTACAGGGTGGATATTGGGTGGCTACACCTTC
>TRBV2|few|TRBJ1-2|NA
CASRRQQPFYGYTF
TGTGCCAGCCGCCGGCAGCAACCGTTCTATGGCTACACCTTC
>TRBV27|few|TRBJ2-1|TRBD2
CASSPIMGERGYNEQFF
TGTGCCAGCAGTCCTATTATGGGGGAGCGGGGCTACAATGAGCAGTTCTTC
>TRBV5-4|few|TRBJ1-2|TRBD1
CASSQTGSHGYTF
TGTGCCAGCAGTCAGACAGGGAGCCATGGCTACACCTTC
>TRBV28|NA|TRBJ1-2|NA
CASRDLDGDLYGYTF
TGTGCCAGCAGAGACTTGGACGGAGACCTCTATGGCTACACCTTC
>TRBV19|NA|TRBJ1-1|TRBD1
CASIRTGVRPEAFF
TGTGCCAGTATTCGGACAGGGGTTCGTCCTGAAGCTTTCTTT
>TRBV14|NA|TRBJ1-2|NA
CASSAGPGQPPTF
TGTGCCAGCAGCGCCGGGCCGGGGCAGCCTCCCACCTTC
>TRBV13|NA|TRBJ1-6|TRBD1
CASSLGGQWNSPLHF
TGTGCCAGCAGCTTAGGGGGACAGTGGAATTCACCCCTCCACTTT
>TRBV18|NA|TRBJ2-7|NA
CASSLAGPPYEQYF
TGTGCCAGCTCGCTCGCAGGGCCGCCGTACGAGCAGTACTTC
>TRBV25-1|NA|TRBJ2-4|NA
CASSEWRTPNIQYF
TGTGCCAGCAGTGAATGGAGGACGCCCAACATTCAGTACTTC
>TRBV12-5|NA|TRBJ1-5|NA
CASGRGEQPQHF
TGTGCTAGTGGTCGGGGGGAGCAGCCCCAGCATTTT
>TRBV30|NA|TRBJ1-3|NA
CAWSSTQLGDTIYF
TGTGCCTGGAGCTCGACCCAGCTGGGGGACACCATATATTTT
>TRBV6-5|NA|TRBJ1-1|NA
CASSYEAGDFTEAFF
TGTGCCAGCAGTTACGAGGCAGGGGATTTTACTGAAGCTTTCTTT
>TRBV9|few|TRBJ2-1|TRBD2
CASSVEGGGYDNEQFF
TGTGCCAGCAGCGTAGAAGGCGGGGGGTACGACAATGAGCAGTTCTTC
>TRBV9|NA|TRBJ2-7|TRBD1
CASSDGTGGPYEQYF
TGTGCCAGCAGTGACGGGACAGGTGGGCCCTACGAGCAGTACTTC
>TRBV5-6|NA|TRBJ1-1|NA
CASGDLADTEAFF
TGTGCCAGCGGCGACTTAGCGGACACTGAAGCTTTCTTT
>TRBV5-1|NA|TRBJ1-4|NA
CASSHSESNEKLFF
TGCGCCAGCAGCCATAGCGAGAGTAATGAAAAACTGTTTTTT
>TRBV7-9|few|TRBJ1-2|NA
CASSFPLGGGSGYTF
TGTGCCAGCAGCTTCCCCCTCGGGGGGGGTAGTGGCTACACCTTC
>TRBV6-5|NA|TRBJ1-5|NA
CASSYSSAGEWPQHF
TGTGCCAGCAGTTACTCGTCGGCCGGGGAATGGCCCCAGCATTTT
>TRBV18|NA|TRBJ1-5|NA
CASSLRGQNQPQHF
TGTGCCAGCTCACTGCGGGGTCAGAATCAGCCCCAGCATTTT
>TRBV2|few|TRBJ1-6|NA
CASSDKDSWGNSPLHF
TGTGCCAGCAGTGACAAGGACAGCTGGGGTAATTCACCCCTCCACTTT
>TRBV7-9|NA|TRBJ1-1|NA
CASRSTGNTEAFF
TGTGCCAGCAGATCTACAGGGAACACTGAAGCTTTCTTT
>TRBV5-4|NA|TRBJ2-3|NA
CASSLVGLRADTQYF
TGTGCCAGCAGCTTGGTAGGGTTAAGAGCAGATACGCAGTATTTT
>TRBV9|NA|TRBJ2-2|NA
CASTRGQYTGELFF
TGTGCCAGCACTCGCGGACAGTACACCGGGGAGCTGTTTTTT
>TRBV9|NA|TRBJ2-7|NA
CASSVGGAQYEQYF
TGTGCCAGCAGCGTAGGAGGGGCGCAATACGAGCAGTACTTC
>TRBV27|NA|TRBJ1-2|NA
CASSSRTNYGYTF
TGTGCCAGCAGTTCTAGGACGAACTATGGCTACACCTTC
>TRBV30|once|TRBJ2-5|TRBD1
CAWAPRTGLETQYF
TGTGCCTGGGCTCCGAGGACAGGCCTAGAGACCCAGTACTTC
>TRBV29-1|NA|TRBJ2-7|TRBD1
CSVEVPGTGGYEQYF
TGCAGCGTTGAAGTCCCCGGGACAGGGGGCTACGAGCAGTACTTC
>TRBV2|NA|TRBJ1-2|NA
CASSEGTANYGYTF
TGTGCCAGCAGTGAAGGGACGGCTAACTATGGCTACACCTTC
>TRBV6-5|few|TRBJ1-5|NA
CASSPGTIRGQPQHF
TGTGCCAGCAGCCCCGGGACGATACGAGGGCAGCCCCAGCATTTT
>TRBV30|NA|TRBJ2-1|NA
CAWSEEGKQFF
TGTGCCTGGAGTGAGGAGGGGAAGCAGTTCTTC
>TRBV5-8|NA|TRBJ2-7|NA
CASSLGSLGEQYF
TGTGCCAGCAGCTTGGGCTCCCTAGGCGAGCAGTACTTC
>TRBV7-8|NA|TRBJ2-1|NA
CASTPGRTGPEQFF
TGTGCCAGCACTCCCGGCCGGACGGGGCCTGAGCAGTTCTTC
>TRBV7-9|NA|TRBJ2-1|NA
CASSYPGGGGEQFF
TGTGCCAGCAGCTACCCCGGAGGTGGGGGTGAGCAGTTCTTC
>TRBV19|once|TRBJ1-2|NA
CASSSGVPPYGYTF
TGTGCCAGTTCGAGCGGGGTTCCTCCCTATGGCTACACCTTC
>TRBV2|NA|TRBJ1-1|NA
CASLKGPGTEAFF
TGTGCCAGTCTAAAGGGGCCTGGCACTGAAGCTTTCTTT
>TRBV9|few|TRBJ2-7|NA
CASSVELSSYEQYF
TGTGCCAGCAGCGTAGAGTTGAGCTCCTACGAGCAGTACTTC
>TRBV6-1|once|TRBJ1-5|NA
CASSEAGGNQPQHF
TGTGCCAGCAGTGAAGCAGGGGGGAATCAGCCCCAGCATTTT
>TRBV5-1|few|TRBJ1-2|NA
CASSLGGSGDYGYTF
TGCGCCAGCAGCTTGGGCGGGTCAGGCGACTATGGCTACACCTTC
>TRBV20-1|NA|TRBJ2-1|NA
CSARNNEQFF
TGCAGTGCTAGAAACAATGAGCAGTTCTTC
>TRBV6-5|NA|TRBJ1-1|NA
CASSKQGGNTEAFF
TGTGCCAGCAGTAAACAGGGAGGGAACACTGAAGCTTTCTTT
>TRBV5-1|NA|TRBJ2-7|TRBD1
CASSLVPTGAYEQYF
TGCGCCAGCAGCTTGGTCCCGACAGGGGCCTACGAGCAGTACTTC
>TRBV6-1|NA|TRBJ2-7|NA
CASSFQRREQYF
TGTGCCAGCAGCTTCCAGCGTCGCGAGCAGTACTTC